The 26 T cell receptor beta chains presented below share a single source sample, sequenced in a study of blood T cell repertoires in COVID-19. The assay was immunoSEQ multiplex PCR, and TCRdb's table has in-frame clones only and misses some. The sample consists of under 80,000 clones, about 86% of them appearing once. The specimen was peripheral blood. The receptors shown here come from a human donor in a cohort sampled during active COVID-19.

This chain joins TRBV7-2 and TRBJ1-1; D call uncertain. This CDR3 is 14 amino acids long. The germline CDR1 and CDR2 sequences are SGHTA and FQGNSA. V lost 5 bases, J lost 0 bases, and 10 bases lay in between. CDR3 DNA: TGTGCCAGCAGCCCCCTTACAGTGAACACTGAAGCTTTCTTT. It encodes CASSPLTVNTEAFF.

The chain is built from TRBV4-1 and TRBJ2-1; 8 bases agree with TRBD1. The CDR3 is 16 amino acids. V lost 4 bases to trimming and J lost 2 bases; unmatched junction nucleotides: 7. Germline CDR1 is MGHRA and CDR2 is YSYEKL. CDR3 in amino acids: CASSRRSGGAYNEQFF. CDR3 coding DNA: TGCGCCAGCAGCCGCAGATCAGGGGGCGCCTACAATGAGCAGTTCTTC.

V usage is TRBV6-2 or TRBV6-3 and J usage is TRBJ2-7, with 7 bases fitting TRBD2. Germline V gene sequence: CDR1 MNHEY, CDR2 SVGEGT. The CDR3 sequence is 15 residues long. With 5 bases clipped from V and 3 bases from J, the junction kept 10 bases outside the gene matches. The DNA for the CDR3 is TGTGCCAGCAGTGACCCGGGACTATCGATCTACGAGCAGTACTTC. This sequence encodes CASSDPGLSIYEQYF.

The V call is TRBV2, the J call TRBJ2-7; maybe TRBD1 (5 bases). Germline-derived CDR1 and CDR2 are SNHLY and FYNNEI. This CDR3 is built from 14 residues. Between the trimmed V and J ends, which lost 2 bases and 7 bases, there was a span of 15 bases. Here the CDR3 reads CASSEYRQLGEQYF. The DNA of the CDR3 is TGTGCCAGCAGTGAATACAGGCAATTGGGGGAGCAGTACTTC.

The chain recombines TRBV6-6 with TRBJ2-5; no firm D call. Trimming removed 2 bases at V and 4 bases at J, with 2 bases between. There are 11 residues in the CDR3. Per the germline V gene, CDR1 is MNHNY and CDR2 is SVGAGI (reference sequence). CDR3 sequence (DNA): TGTGCCAGCAGTTACCTAGAGACCCAGTACTTC. It specifies CASSYLETQYF.

V is TRBV19 and J is TRBJ2-5; TRBD2 might be the D (7 bases). The V end was cut by 5 bases, the J end by 5 bases, with 27 bases between. The germline CDR1 and CDR2 sequences are LNHDA and SQIVND (reference sequence). The CDR3 length is 18 residues. The CDR3 DNA reads TGTGCCAGTAGTCCTATTGGGGGGGGCGGTTTGTCATCGGAGACCCAGTACTTC. It yields the protein CASSPIGGGGLSSETQYF.

The V and J genes are TRBV28 and TRBJ2-1; TRBD2 agrees at 13 bases. This CDR3 contains 15 residues. V lost 6 bases and J lost 3; bases outside the gene matches: 2. CDR1 is MDHEN and CDR2 is SYDVKM in the germline V gene. The CDR3 bases are TGTGCCAGCAGCAGACTAGCGGGAGGCTACAATGAGCAGTTCTTC. This codes for CASSRLAGGYNEQFF.

This chain uses TRBV6-5 with TRBJ2-3; D is unresolved. The V and J ends lost 5 bases and 3 bases respectively, with 12 bases between them. Germline CDR1 MNHEY, CDR2 SVGAGI. The CDR3 is made up of 14 amino acids. The CDR3 bases are TGTGCCAGCAGTCTGGGTCAGGATACAGATACGCAGTATTTT. Encoded protein: CASSLGQDTDTQYF.

V is TRBV11-2 and J is TRBJ2-3, with D maybe TRBD2 (6 bases). Germline assignment: CDR1 SGHAT and CDR2 FQNNGV. V was clipped by 5 bases and J by 0 bases, with 21 bases between them. This CDR3 contains 18 residues. CDR3 DNA: TGTGCCAGCAGCCCTCCGGGTAGCGGAAGTTTTAGCACAGATACGCAGTATTTT. It translates to CASSPPGSGSFSTDTQYF.

This sequence joins TRBV11-3 and TRBJ1-1; 7 positions agree with TRBD1. The junction had 8 bases not matched to a gene; V was cut back by 7 bases and J by 0 bases. This CDR3 is 15 amino acids long. Germline loops: CDR1 SGHNT, CDR2 YENEEA. The CDR3: CASTRQGNMNTEAFF. DNA for the CDR3: TGTGCCAGCACCCGACAGGGTAACATGAACACTGAAGCTTTCTTT.

The chain is built from TRBV5-1 and TRBJ1-1; D may be TRBD1 (5 bases). CDR1 is SGHRS, CDR2 YFSETQ, per germline. The CDR3 has 14 residues. V lost 6 bases to trimming and J lost 0 bases, with 12 bases between them. The CDR3 DNA is TGCGCCAGCACCATAAGGGGCATGAACACTGAAGCTTTCTTT. It codes for CASTIRGMNTEAFF.

The gene calls are TRBV2 and TRBJ2-7, with TRBD1 matching over 8 bases. After removal of 8 bases from V and 0 bases from J, the junction contained 12 bases not matched to a gene. The germline CDR1 and CDR2 sequences are SNHLY and FYNNEI. There are 16 residues in the CDR3. The CDR3 here is CASGTVDRVRSYEQYF. In nucleotides, the CDR3 is TGTGCCAGCGGGACAGTGGACAGGGTGCGCTCCTACGAGCAGTACTTC.

The chain uses TRBV5-1 and TRBJ2-2, with 13 positions matching TRBD2. The CDR3 extends over 15 amino acids. Germline V gene lookup returns CDR1 SGHRS and CDR2 YFSETQ. The J segment lost 4 bases and the V segment lost 4 bases, leaving 1 base of the junction unmatched. DNA for the CDR3: TGCGCCAGCAGCGGGACTAGCGGGGCCACCGGGGAGCTGTTTTTT. Its protein is CASSGTSGATGELFF.

There are a few counts of this clone. This sequence joins TRBV7-2 and TRBJ2-7; D gene ambiguous. This CDR3 contains 13 residues. CDR1 and CDR2 (germline): SGHTA, FQGNSA. Trimming shortened V by 5 bases and J by 0 bases, and 8 bases separated the two germline ends. The DNA for the CDR3 is TGTGCCAGCAGCCGCGCGAGCTCCTACGAGCAGTACTTC. It is translated as CASSRASSYEQYF. Combining the CDR3 with reference TRBV7-2 and TRBJ2-7 gives the whole variable domain GAGVSQSPSNKVTEKGKDVELRCDPISGHTALYWYRQSLGQGLEFLIYFQGNSAPDKSGLPSDRFSAERTGGSVSTLTIQRTQQEDSAVYLCASSRASSYEQYFGPGTRLTVT.

The CDR3 coding sequence is TGTGCCAGCAGTTACCGGGACAGGGGGCTAGGCATTCAGTACTTC. Amino acid sequence: CASSYRDRGLGIQYF. The chain is built from TRBV28 and TRBJ2-4; TRBD1 matches 12 bases. Germline V lookup: CDR1 MDHEN, CDR2 SYDVKM. CDR3 length: 15 amino acids. The J segment lost 9 bases and the V segment lost 4 bases, leaving 7 bases of the junction unmatched.

The J gene is TRBJ1-2, the V gene TRBV9, with D possibly TRBD1 on 6 matching bases. Germline loops: CDR1 SGDLS, CDR2 YYNGEE. Deletions cut 4 bases from V and 6 bases from J, with 16 bases between. The CDR3 sequence is 14 residues long. Here the CDR3 DNA reads TGTGCCAGCAGCCCACGATGGGGGCAGGATGGCTACACCTTC. Residues: CASSPRWGQDGYTF.

CDR3 sequence (DNA): TGTGCCACCAGTGATTCCCGGACAGGGGAGCGTCAGCCCCAGCATTTT. Residues: CATSDSRTGERQPQHF. The rearrangement links TRBV24-1 to TRBJ1-5, with 9 bases fitting TRBD1. The ends lost 2 bases at V and 6 bases at J; junction bases unmatched: 7. Germline assignment: CDR1 KGHDR and CDR2 SFDVKD. The CDR3 has 16 amino acids.

This chain links TRBV18 with TRBJ2-7; 7 bases map to TRBD2. There are 15 residues in the CDR3. Trimming cost V 6 bases and J 1 base; bases outside gene matches: 9. Germline V gene sequence: CDR1 KGHSH, CDR2 LQKENI. The CDR3 loop is CASSSIGDYSYEQYF. The CDR3 DNA is TGTGCCAGCTCTTCCATCGGGGACTATTCCTACGAGCAGTACTTC.

The CDR3 bases are TGCGCCAGCAGCCGCCATGACAGGGGCATTCAGTACTTC. Amino acids: CASSRHDRGIQYF. The V call is TRBV4-1, the J call TRBJ2-4; 8 positions agree with TRBD1. CDR3 length: 13 amino acids. CDR1 MGHRA and CDR2 YSYEKL come from the germline V gene. V trimming: 4 bases; J trimming: 9 bases; junction bases outside the gene matches: 5.

This chain uses TRBV27 with TRBJ1-5; 8 bases are a match to TRBD1. Germline CDR1 is MNHEY and CDR2 is SMNVEV (reference sequence). This CDR3 is 13 amino acids long. Trimming took 6 bases from V and 2 from J; bases not matched to a gene: 0. For the CDR3, the DNA is TGTGCCAGCAGGGGACAGGGCAATCAGCCCCAGCATTTT. It codes for CASRGQGNQPQHF.

The chain couples TRBV19 to TRBJ2-5, with D perhaps matching TRBD1 (5 bases). Trimming cost V 5 bases and J 0 bases, with 7 bases left between them. Germline V lookup: CDR1 LNHDA, CDR2 SQIVND (reference sequence). The CDR3 loop spans 13 amino acids. CDR3 loop: CASSHRNQETQYF. Written as DNA, the CDR3 is TGTGCCAGTAGTCACAGGAACCAAGAGACCCAGTACTTC. The whole variable domain, filled in from reference TRBV19 and TRBJ2-5, reads DGGITQSPKYLFRKEGQNVTLSCEQNLNHDAMYWYRQDPGQGLRLIYYSQIVNDFQKGDIAEGYSVSREKKESFPLTVTSAQKNPTAFYLCASSHRNQETQYFGPGTRLLVL.

This chain connects TRBV7-2 to TRBJ2-1; 7 bases map to TRBD2. CDR1 SGHTA and CDR2 FQGNSA come from the germline V gene. The V segment lost 1 base and the J segment 2 bases; nucleotides outside the gene matches: 5. The CDR3 length is 16 residues. CDR3 nucleotide sequence: TGTGCCAGCAGCTTAGAACTAGCGAGGCCCTACAATGAGCAGTTCTTC. Translated, it gives CASSLELARPYNEQFF. The full variable domain, in which reference TRBV7-2 and TRBJ2-1 provide the parts outside the CDR3, is GAGVSQSPSNKVTEKGKDVELRCDPISGHTALYWYRQSLGQGLEFLIYFQGNSAPDKSGLPSDRFSAERTGGSVSTLTIQRTQQEDSAVYLCASSLELARPYNEQFFGPGTRLTVL.

The chain employs TRBV6-5 and TRBJ1-5; D call uncertain. Germline-derived CDR1 and CDR2 are MNHEY and SVGAGI. The germline V and J ends were trimmed by 7 bases and 0 bases, with 13 bases remaining between them. There are 15 residues in the CDR3. The CDR3 sequence is CASTTRGFSNQPQHF. In nucleotides, the CDR3 is TGTGCCAGCACCACCCGGGGATTTAGCAATCAGCCCCAGCATTTT.

The chain has TRBV2 and TRBJ2-7; TRBD1 aligns across 9 bases. The CDR3 totals 13 residues. Germline CDR1 is SNHLY and CDR2 is FYNNEI. V trimming: 4 bases; J trimming: 6 bases; junction bases outside the gene matches: 4. The CDR3 coding sequence is TGTGCCAGCAGTGGACAGGGGGTCGGCGAGCAGTACTTC. Amino acids: CASSGQGVGEQYF.

The V gene is TRBV7-6, the J gene TRBJ1-2; D is undetermined. V lost 4 bases and J 6 bases, leaving 21 bases between the germline ends. This CDR3 is 16 amino acids long. The germline V gene encodes CDR1 SGHVS and CDR2 FNYEAQ. DNA of the CDR3: TGTGCCAGCAGCTCAAACCGCTTGGCAGGCTCTCATGGCTACACCTTC. Translated: CASSSNRLAGSHGYTF.

The chain recombines TRBV18 with TRBJ1-3; a weak D match, TRBD1 (5 bases). The CDR3 is 14 amino acids. Germline CDR1 is KGHSH and CDR2 is LQKENI. V dropped 2 bases and J dropped 10 bases, with 15 bases sitting between them. This chain's CDR3 is CASSPSLRGETIYF. CDR3 coding DNA: TGTGCCAGCTCACCAAGCCTTCGGGGGGAGACCATATATTTT.